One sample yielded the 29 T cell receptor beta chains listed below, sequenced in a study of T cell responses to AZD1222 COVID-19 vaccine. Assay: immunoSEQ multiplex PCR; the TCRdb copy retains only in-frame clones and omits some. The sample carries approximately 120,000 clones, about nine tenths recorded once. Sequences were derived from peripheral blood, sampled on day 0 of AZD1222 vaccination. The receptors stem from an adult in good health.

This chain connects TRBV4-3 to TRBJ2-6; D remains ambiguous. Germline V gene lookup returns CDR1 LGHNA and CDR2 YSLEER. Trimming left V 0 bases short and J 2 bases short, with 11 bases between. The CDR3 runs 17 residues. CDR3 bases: TGCGCCAGCAGCCAAGACCCCCCGCTCACTGGGGCCAACGTCCTGACTTTC. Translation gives CASSQDPPLTGANVLTF.

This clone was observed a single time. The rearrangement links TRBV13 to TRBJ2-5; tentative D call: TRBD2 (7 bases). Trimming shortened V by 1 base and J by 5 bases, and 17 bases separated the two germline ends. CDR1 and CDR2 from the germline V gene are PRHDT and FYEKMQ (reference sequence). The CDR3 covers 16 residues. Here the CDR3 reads CASSLEGRGTEETQYF. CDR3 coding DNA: TGTGCCAGCAGCTTAGAGGGGAGGGGGACTGAGGAGACCCAGTACTTC.

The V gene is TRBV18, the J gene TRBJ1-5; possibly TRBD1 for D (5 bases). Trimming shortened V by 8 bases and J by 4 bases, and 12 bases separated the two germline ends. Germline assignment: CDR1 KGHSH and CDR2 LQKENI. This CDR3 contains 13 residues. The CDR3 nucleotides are TGTGCCAGCGGGACTGGGCTTAATCAGCCCCAGCATTTT. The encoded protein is CASGTGLNQPQHF.

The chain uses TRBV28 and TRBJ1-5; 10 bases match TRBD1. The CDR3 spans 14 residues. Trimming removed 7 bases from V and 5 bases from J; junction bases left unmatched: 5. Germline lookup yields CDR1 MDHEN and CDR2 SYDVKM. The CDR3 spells CASILGQGDQPQHF. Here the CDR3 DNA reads TGTGCCAGCATTCTCGGACAGGGGGATCAGCCCCAGCATTTT.

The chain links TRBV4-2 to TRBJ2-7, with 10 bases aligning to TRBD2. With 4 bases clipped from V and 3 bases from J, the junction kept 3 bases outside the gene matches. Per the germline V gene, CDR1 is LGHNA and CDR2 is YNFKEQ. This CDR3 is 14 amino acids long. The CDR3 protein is CASSPLAGVYEQYF. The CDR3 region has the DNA TGTGCCAGCAGCCCCCTAGCGGGAGTCTACGAGCAGTACTTC.

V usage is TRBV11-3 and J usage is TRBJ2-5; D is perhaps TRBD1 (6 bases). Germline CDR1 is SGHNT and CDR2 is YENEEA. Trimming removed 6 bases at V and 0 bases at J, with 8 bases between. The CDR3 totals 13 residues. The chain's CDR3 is CASRRTDQETQYF. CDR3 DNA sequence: TGTGCCAGCAGGAGGACAGACCAAGAGACCCAGTACTTC.

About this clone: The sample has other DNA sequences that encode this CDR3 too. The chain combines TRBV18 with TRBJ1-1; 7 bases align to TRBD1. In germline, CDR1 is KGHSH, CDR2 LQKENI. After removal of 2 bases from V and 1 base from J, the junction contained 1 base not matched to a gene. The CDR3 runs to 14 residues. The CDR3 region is CASSPTGENTEAFF. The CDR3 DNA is TGTGCCAGCTCACCAACAGGGGAGAACACTGAAGCTTTCTTT.

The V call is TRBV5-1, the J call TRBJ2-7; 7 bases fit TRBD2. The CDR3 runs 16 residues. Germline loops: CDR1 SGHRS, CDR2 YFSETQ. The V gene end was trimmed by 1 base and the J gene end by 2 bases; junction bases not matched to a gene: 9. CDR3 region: CASSLLYRGDPYEQYF. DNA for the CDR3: TGCGCCAGCAGCTTGCTATACCGGGGGGACCCCTACGAGCAGTACTTC. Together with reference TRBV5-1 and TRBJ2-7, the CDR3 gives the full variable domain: KAGVTQTPRYLIKTRGQQVTLSCSPISGHRSVSWYQQTPGQGLQFLFEYFSETQRNKGNFPGRFSGRQFSNSRSEMNVSTLELGDSALYLCASSLLYRGDPYEQYFGPGTRLTVT.

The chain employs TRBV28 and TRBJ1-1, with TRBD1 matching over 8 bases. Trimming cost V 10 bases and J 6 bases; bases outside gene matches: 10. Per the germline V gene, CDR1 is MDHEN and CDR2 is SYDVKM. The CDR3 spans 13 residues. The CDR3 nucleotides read TGTGCCACCGCAGGGGGCTCGGGGGCTGAAGCTTTCTTT. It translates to CATAGGSGAEAFF. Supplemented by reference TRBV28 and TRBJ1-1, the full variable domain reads DVKVTQSSRYLVKRTGEKVFLECVQDMDHENMFWYRQDPGLGLRLIYFSYDVKMKEKGDIPEGYSVSREKKERFSLILESASTNQTSMYLCATAGGSGAEAFFGQGTRLTVV.

The CDR3 bases are TGCGCCAGCAGCTTGGTAGGCTCTGGAAACACCATATATTTT. Its protein is CASSLVGSGNTIYF. This chain connects TRBV5-1 to TRBJ1-3; no clear D gene. The CDR3 has 14 residues. Trimming shortened V by 0 bases and J by 0 bases, and 4 bases separated the two germline ends. Germline V gene data show CDR1 as SGHRS and CDR2 as YFSETQ.

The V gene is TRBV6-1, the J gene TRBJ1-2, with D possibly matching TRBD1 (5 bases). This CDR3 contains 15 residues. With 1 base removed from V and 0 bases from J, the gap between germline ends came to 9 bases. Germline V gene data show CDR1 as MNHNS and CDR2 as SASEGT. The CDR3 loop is CASSEDRPPNYGYTF. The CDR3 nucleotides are TGTGCCAGCAGTGAAGACAGGCCCCCTAACTATGGCTACACCTTC.

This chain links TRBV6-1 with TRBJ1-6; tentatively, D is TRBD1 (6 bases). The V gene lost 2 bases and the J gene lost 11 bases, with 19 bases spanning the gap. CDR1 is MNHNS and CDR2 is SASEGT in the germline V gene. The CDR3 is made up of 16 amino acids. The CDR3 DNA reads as TGTGCCAGCAGTGAAAGATCGGGGGGCGGATCTCCACCCCTCCACTTT. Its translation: CASSERSGGGSPPLHF.

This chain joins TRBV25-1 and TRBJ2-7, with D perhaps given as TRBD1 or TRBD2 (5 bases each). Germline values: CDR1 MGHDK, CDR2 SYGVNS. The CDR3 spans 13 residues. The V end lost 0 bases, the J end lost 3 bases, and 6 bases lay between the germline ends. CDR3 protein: CASSEYGGYEQYF. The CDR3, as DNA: TGTGCCAGCAGTGAATATGGGGGCTACGAGCAGTACTTC.

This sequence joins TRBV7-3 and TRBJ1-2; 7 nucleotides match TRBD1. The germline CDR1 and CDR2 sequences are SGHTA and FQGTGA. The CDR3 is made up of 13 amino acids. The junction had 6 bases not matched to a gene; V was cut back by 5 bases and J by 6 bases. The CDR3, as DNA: TGTGCCAGCAGCCCCGACAGGGAGCATGGCTACACCTTC. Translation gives CASSPDREHGYTF.

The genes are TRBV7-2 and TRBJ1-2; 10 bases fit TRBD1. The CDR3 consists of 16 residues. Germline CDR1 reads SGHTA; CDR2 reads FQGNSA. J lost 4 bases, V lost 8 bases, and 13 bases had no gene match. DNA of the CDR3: TGTGCCAGCCTACCCGGGGGACAGGGGCTGCTCTATGGCTACACCTTC. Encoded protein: CASLPGGQGLLYGYTF.

CDR3 nucleotide sequence: TGTGCCAGCAGTGAAGGGAGGGGCGCAGATACGCAGTATTTT. Amino acid sequence: CASSEGRGADTQYF. The chain uses TRBV6-4 and TRBJ2-3; 7 nucleotides agree with TRBD2. The CDR3 runs to 14 residues. In germline, CDR1 is MRHNA, CDR2 SNTAGT. Unmatched junction bases numbered 4, after V lost 3 bases and J lost 4 bases.

CDR3 residues: CASSQSWSWFPDPPANTGELFF. CDR3 bases: TGCGCCAGCAGTCAATCGTGGTCTTGGTTCCCGGACCCACCCGCGAACACCGGGGAGCTGTTTTTT. The J gene is TRBJ2-2, the V gene TRBV23-1; D not certain. TRBV23-1 is noted as an ORF with a role that remains uncertain. V shed 0 bases and J shed 0 bases, with 26 bases lying between them. This CDR3 is built from 22 residues.

CDR3 amino acids: CAWSELGAIYF. The CDR3, as DNA: TGTGCCTGGAGTGAGCTTGGGGCCATATATTTT. The V call is TRBV30, the J call TRBJ1-3, with D uncertain. The V and J ends lost 1 base and 11 bases respectively, with 9 bases between them. This CDR3 has 11 amino acids. Germline V CDR1 and CDR2: GTSNPN, SVGIG (reference sequence).

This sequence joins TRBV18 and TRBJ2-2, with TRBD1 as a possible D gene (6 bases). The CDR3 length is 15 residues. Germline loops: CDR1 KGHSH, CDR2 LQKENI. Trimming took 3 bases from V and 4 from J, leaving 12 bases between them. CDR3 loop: CASSPPTGSTGELFF. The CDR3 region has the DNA TGTGCCAGCTCACCCCCGACAGGATCCACCGGGGAGCTGTTTTTT.

The CDR3 here is CASSVARWTGERNGELFF. In DNA form, the CDR3 reads TGTGCCAGCAGCGTAGCAAGGTGGACAGGGGAACGAAACGGGGAGCTGTTTTTT. The V gene is TRBV9, the J gene TRBJ2-2; 9 bases fit TRBD1. This CDR3 spans 18 amino acids. Germline V gene sequence: CDR1 SGDLS, CDR2 YYNGEE. The V gene end was trimmed by 0 bases and the J gene end by 7 bases; junction bases not matched to a gene: 13. The variable domain in full, with the rest retrieved from reference TRBV9 and TRBJ2-2, is DSGVTQTPKHLITATGQRVTLRCSPRSGDLSVYWYQQSLDQGLQFLIQYYNGEERAKGNILERFSAQQFPDLHSELNLSSLELGDSALYFCASSVARWTGERNGELFFGEGSRLTVL.

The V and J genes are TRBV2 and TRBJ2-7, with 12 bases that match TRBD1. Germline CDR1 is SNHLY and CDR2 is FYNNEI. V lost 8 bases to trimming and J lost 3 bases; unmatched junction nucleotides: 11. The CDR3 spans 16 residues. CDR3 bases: TGTGCCAGCGGAGGACCGGGACAGGGGGCGATCTACGAGCAGTACTTC. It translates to CASGGPGQGAIYEQYF.

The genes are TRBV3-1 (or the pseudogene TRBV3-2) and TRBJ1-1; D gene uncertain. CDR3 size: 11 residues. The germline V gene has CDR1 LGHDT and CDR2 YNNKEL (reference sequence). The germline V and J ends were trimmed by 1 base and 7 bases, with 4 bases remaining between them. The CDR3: CASSQAGEAFF. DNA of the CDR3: TGTGCCAGCAGCCAAGCGGGTGAAGCTTTCTTT.

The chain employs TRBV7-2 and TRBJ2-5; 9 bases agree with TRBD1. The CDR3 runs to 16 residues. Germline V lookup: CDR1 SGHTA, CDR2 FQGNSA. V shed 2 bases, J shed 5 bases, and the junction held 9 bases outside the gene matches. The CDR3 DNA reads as TGTGCCAGCAGCTTAACCTCGGGACAGGGAGGGGAGACCCAGTACTTC. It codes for CASSLTSGQGGETQYF.

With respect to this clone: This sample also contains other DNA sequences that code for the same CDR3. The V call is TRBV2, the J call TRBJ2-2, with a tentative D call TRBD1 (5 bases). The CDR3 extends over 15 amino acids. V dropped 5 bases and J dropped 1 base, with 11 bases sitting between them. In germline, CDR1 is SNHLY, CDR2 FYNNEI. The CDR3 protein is CASSLQGQNTGELFF. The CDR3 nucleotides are TGTGCCAGCAGTCTGCAAGGACAGAACACCGGGGAGCTGTTTTTT.

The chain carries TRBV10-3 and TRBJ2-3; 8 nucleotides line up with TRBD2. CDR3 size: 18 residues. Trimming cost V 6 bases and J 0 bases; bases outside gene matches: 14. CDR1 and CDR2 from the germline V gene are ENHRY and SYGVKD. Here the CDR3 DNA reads TGTGCCATCAGGCCTCGCCAAACTAGCGGTAAAAGCACAGATACGCAGTATTTT. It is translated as CAIRPRQTSGKSTDTQYF.

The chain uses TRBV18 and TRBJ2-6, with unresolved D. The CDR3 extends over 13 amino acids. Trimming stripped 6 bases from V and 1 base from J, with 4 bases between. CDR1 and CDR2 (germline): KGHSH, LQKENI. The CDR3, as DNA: TGTGCCAGCTCCCTGTCTGGGGCCAACGTCCTGACTTTC. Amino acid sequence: CASSLSGANVLTF.

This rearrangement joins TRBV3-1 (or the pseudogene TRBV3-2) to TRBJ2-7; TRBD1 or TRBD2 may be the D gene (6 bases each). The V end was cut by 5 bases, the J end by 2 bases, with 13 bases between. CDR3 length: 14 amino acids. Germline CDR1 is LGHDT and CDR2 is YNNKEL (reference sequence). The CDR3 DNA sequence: TGTGCCAGCAGCGCAAGGGGGGTAGCCTACGAGCAGTACTTC. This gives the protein CASSARGVAYEQYF.

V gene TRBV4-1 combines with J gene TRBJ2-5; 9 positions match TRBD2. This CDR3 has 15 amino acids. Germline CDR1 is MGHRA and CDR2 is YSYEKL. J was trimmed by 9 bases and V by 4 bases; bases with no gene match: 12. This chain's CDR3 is CASSPLTSGRRAQYF. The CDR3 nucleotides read TGCGCCAGCAGCCCCCTGACTAGCGGACGTAGGGCCCAGTACTTC.

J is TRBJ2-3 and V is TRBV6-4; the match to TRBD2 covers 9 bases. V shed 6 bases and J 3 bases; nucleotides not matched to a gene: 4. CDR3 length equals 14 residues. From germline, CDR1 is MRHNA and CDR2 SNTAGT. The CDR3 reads CASSSTSGTDTQYF. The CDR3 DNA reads TGTGCCAGCAGCTCGACTAGCGGAACAGATACGCAGTATTTT.